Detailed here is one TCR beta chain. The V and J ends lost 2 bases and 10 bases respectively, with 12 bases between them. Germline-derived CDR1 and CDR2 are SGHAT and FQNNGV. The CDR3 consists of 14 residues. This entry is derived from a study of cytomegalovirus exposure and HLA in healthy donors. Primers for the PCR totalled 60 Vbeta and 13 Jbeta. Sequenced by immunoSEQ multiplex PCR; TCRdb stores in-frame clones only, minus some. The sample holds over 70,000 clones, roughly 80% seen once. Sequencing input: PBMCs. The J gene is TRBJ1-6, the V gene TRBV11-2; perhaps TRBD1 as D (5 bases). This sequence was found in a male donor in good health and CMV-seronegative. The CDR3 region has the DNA TGTGCCAGCAGCTTATTGGGGCCGGAATCACCCCTCCACTTT. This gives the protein CASSLLGPESPLHF.